This T cell receptor (beta chain) comes out of a study of CD4+ T cells in melanoma. The study, taken as a whole, reports: CD8+ T cell, macrophage and B cell function reportedly correlated with neoantigen-specific CD4+ T cells. Reportedly, melanoma neoantigen-specific CD4+ T cells showed varied differentiation states.

For this clone: The antigen is undetermined.

Some clones are missing from TCRdb's copy, which holds only in-frame ones; the method was immunoSEQ multiplex PCR. The sample shows about 140,000 clones, roughly 91% of them seen only once. Deletions cut 4 bases from V and 5 bases from J, with 21 bases between. This CDR3 comprises 18 residues. CDR1 and CDR2 (germline): MNHNS, SASEGT. The genes are TRBV6-1 and TRBJ1-6, with D tentatively TRBD1 (6 bases). The sequence was obtained from a human donor with melanoma. The CDR3 region is CASSGATGMGLHNSPLHF. The CDR3 nucleotides are TGTGCCAGCAGTGGAGCAACAGGGATGGGACTACATAATTCACCCCTCCACTTT.